Below, 3 T cell receptor beta chains from the same sample are listed, as sequenced in a study of cytomegalovirus exposure and HLA in healthy donors (dated by TCRdb to 2016 to 2017). Preparation of the library involved the immunoSEQ multiplex PCR assay. For the multiplex PCR, a mixture combining 60 forward primers for TCR Vbeta segments and 13 reverse primers for TCR Jbeta segments was used. Held by TCRdb, this immuneACCESS table contains in-frame sequences only and omits some clones. Under half of the omission traces to an unresolved V gene where checked; the cause of the rest is unknown. This sample lists about 110,000 clones; 65% to 85% were detected once. 5% to 7.5% of the sample lies in the top ten. The specimen sequenced was PBMCs. These receptors were taken from a man aged 25 to 40 in good health and CMV-seropositive.

The V and J genes are TRBV19 and TRBJ1-2; TRBD1 matches at 8 bases. CDR3 length: 16 amino acids. V was clipped by 1 base and J by 4 bases; unmatched bases: 8. Per the germline V gene, CDR1 is LNHDA and CDR2 is SQIVND (reference sequence). CDR3 loop: CASSIGQGKSFYGYTF. In DNA form, the CDR3 reads TGTGCCAGTAGTATAGGACAGGGGAAATCCTTCTATGGCTACACCTTC.

This clone has more than one count but fewer than ten. This CDR3 is CASGNSNSPLHF. The CDR3 DNA reads as TGTGCTAGTGGGAACTCGAATTCACCCCTCCACTTT. The genes are TRBV12-5 and TRBJ1-6; D remains unclear. Germline CDR1 and CDR2: LGHNT and FRNRAP. The CDR3 sequence is 12 residues long. V was clipped by 6 bases and J by 7 bases, with 7 bases between them.

The gene calls are TRBV7-8 and TRBJ2-5; 9 positions agree with TRBD2. Germline lookup yields CDR1 SGHVS and CDR2 FQNEAQ. CDR3 size: 14 residues. V was clipped by 6 bases and J by 5 bases; unmatched bases: 7. DNA of the CDR3: TGTGCCAGCAGAGAAGCGGGGGGCGGCGAGACCCAGTACTTC. It specifies CASREAGGGETQYF.